A selection of T cell receptor beta chains follows, all from one sample in a study of regulatory T cells in long-lasting Graves disease. TCRdb reprocessed the multiplex PCR reads via MiXCR and lists one record per CDR3 protein. The repertoire holds fewer than 550,000 distinct CDR3 sequences, with 15% to 20% as singletons. These sequences were also reported in another study, on T cells in Graves' hyperthyroidism and ophthalmopathy.

The source material was peripheral blood mononuclear cells (PBMCs), sampled at new diagnosis, from a patient treated with antithyroid drugs. The receptors originated from a woman under 30 with Graves disease. The CDR3 runs from the conserved cysteine through the conserved F or W. A D gene is named only where the DNA matches it firmly. Where a row states a size, it is once, few, many or the class of an expanded clone; other rows omit it.

J: TRBJ2-7
size: .
V: TRBV5-1
D: TRBD2
CDR3: CASNMTSGTVEQYF
DNA: TGCGCCAGCAACATGACTAGCGGGACGGTGGAGCAGTACTTC

J: TRBJ2-1
size: many
V: TRBV20-1
D: TRBD2
CDR3: CSARHGTSGNNEQFF
DNA: TGCAGTGCTAGACATGGGACTAGCGGAAACAATGAGCAGTTCTTC

J: TRBJ2-5
size: .
V: TRBV29-1
D: .
CDR3: CSVEDVWAPQYF
DNA: TGCAGCGTTGAAGATGTTTGGGCGCCCCAGTACTTC

J: TRBJ1-1
size: many
V: TRBV7-9
D: .
CDR3: CAGEQSMNTEAFF
DNA: TGTGCCGGCGAACAGAGCATGAACACTGAAGCTTTCTTT

J: TRBJ1-6
size: few
V: TRBV27
D: .
CDR3: CASSLRVGRGRNSPLHF
DNA: TGTGCCAGCAGTTTAAGGGTCGGCAGGGGAAGGAATTCACCCCTCCACTTT

J: TRBJ2-3
size: many
V: TRBV7-8
D: TRBD2
CDR3: CASSTLGSGPLTDTQYF
DNA: TGTGCCAGCAGCACCTTGGGTAGCGGGCCGCTCACAGATACGCAGTATTTT

J: TRBJ1-5
size: many
V: TRBV7-2
D: .
CDR3: CASSLIGSENQPQHF
DNA: TGTGCCAGCAGCTTAATAGGGTCCGAAAATCAGCCCCAGCATTTT

J: TRBJ2-5
size: many
V: TRBV7-2
D: .
CDR3: CASSFQVGQGETQYF
DNA: TGTGCCAGCAGCTTTCAAGTGGGGCAGGGAGAGACCCAGTACTTC

J: TRBJ1-2
size: few
V: TRBV20-1
D: TRBD1
CDR3: CSARDRRRGRLWGYTF
DNA: TGCAGTGCTAGAGATCGGCGAAGGGGGCGTCTTTGGGGCTACACCTTC

J: TRBJ2-7
size: many
V: TRBV3-1
D: TRBD2
CDR3: CASSHLAGGSYEQYF
DNA: TGTGCCAGCAGCCACCTAGCGGGAGGGTCCTACGAGCAGTACTTC

J: TRBJ2-3
size: many
V: TRBV20-1
D: .
CDR3: CSAMYRSSTDTQYF
DNA: TGCAGTGCTATGTACCGATCCTCCACAGATACGCAGTATTTT

J: TRBJ2-1
size: few
V: TRBV5-1
D: TRBD2
CDR3: CASSRSLAGVYNEQFF
DNA: TGCGCCAGCAGCAGATCGCTAGCGGGAGTGTACAATGAGCAGTTCTTC

J: TRBJ2-1
size: many
V: TRBV28
D: TRBD2
CDR3: CASSFSGLAGNEQFF
DNA: TGTGCCAGCAGTTTCTCGGGACTAGCTGGTAATGAGCAGTTCTTC

J: TRBJ1-5
size: .
V: TRBV20-1
D: .
CDR3: CSAIKDSNQPQHF
DNA: TGCAGTGCTATCAAAGATAGCAATCAGCCCCAGCATTTT

J: TRBJ2-5
size: many
V: TRBV7-9
D: .
CDR3: CASSFGWETQYF
DNA: TGTGCCAGCAGCTTTGGATGGGAGACCCAGTACTTC

J: TRBJ1-1
size: many
V: TRBV19
D: .
CDR3: CASSISRMNTEAFF
DNA: TGTGCCAGTAGTATCAGCAGAATGAACACTGAAGCTTTCTTT

J: TRBJ2-5
size: many
V: TRBV18
D: .
CDR3: CASSPGSYQETQYF
DNA: TGTGCCAGCTCACCAGGCAGCTATCAAGAGACCCAGTACTTC

J: TRBJ1-1
size: .
V: TRBV29-1
D: .
CDR3: CSVVSRVIGQEHTEAFF
DNA: TGCAGCGTTGTTAGTCGGGTTATTGGGCAAGAACACACTGAAGCTTTCTTT

J: TRBJ2-1
size: many
V: TRBV11-2
D: .
CDR3: CASSLARTGNEQFF
DNA: TGTGCCAGCAGCTTAGCCCGAACAGGAAATGAGCAGTTCTTC

J: TRBJ2-3
size: few
V: TRBV20-1
D: .
CDR3: CSARDQPGTDTQYF
DNA: TGCAGTGCTAGAGATCAGCCTGGCACAGATACGCAGTATTTT

J: TRBJ1-5
size: .
V: TRBV30
D: TRBD1
CDR3: CAWGGQGALPQHF
DNA: TGTGCCTGGGGGGGACAGGGGGCGCTCCCCCAGCATTTT

J: TRBJ2-3
size: many
V: TRBV12-3/TRBV12-4
D: .
CDR3: CASSKRTSTDTQYF
DNA: TGTGCCAGCAGTAAAAGAACTAGCACAGATACGCAGTATTTT

J: TRBJ2-5
size: few
V: TRBV7-9
D: TRBD1
CDR3: CASSLARDRGRGETQYF
DNA: TGTGCCAGCAGCTTAGCGCGGGACAGGGGGCGTGGAGAGACCCAGTACTTC